The entry below gives a single T cell receptor (beta chain) sequence along with its context. The target antigen is unknown. This specimen belongs to a study of naive and memory T cell subsets. An equimolar mix of two oligonucleotides served as the beta constant-region primer for TRBC1 and TRBC2. A 12-nucleotide UMI and the SP2 primer were added to the cDNA 3' end by oligonucleotide ligation. MiXCR, applied by TCRdb to the UMI-ligation and nested PCR reads, yields one record per CDR3 protein. The data show tens of thousands of distinct CDR3 sequences, approximately 14% seen once. Study findings and constraints: Naive and memory subsets had different power law exponents for TCR abundance.

After CD4 positive bead selection, the CD4-negative fraction gave CD8 T cells. Input material: central memory CD4+ T cells from blood. The TCR originated in a human donor in good health.

Written as DNA, the CDR3 is TGTGCCAGCAGTTACTCGCTTACGGGATTATCGGAGACCCAGTACTTC. Protein product: CASSYSLTGLSETQYF. The chain employs TRBV6-5 and TRBJ2-5; perhaps TRBD2 as D (5 bases). The germline CDR1 and CDR2 sequences are MNHEY and SVGAGI. CDR3 length: 16 amino acids. V lost 0 bases and J 5 bases, leaving 16 bases between the germline ends.